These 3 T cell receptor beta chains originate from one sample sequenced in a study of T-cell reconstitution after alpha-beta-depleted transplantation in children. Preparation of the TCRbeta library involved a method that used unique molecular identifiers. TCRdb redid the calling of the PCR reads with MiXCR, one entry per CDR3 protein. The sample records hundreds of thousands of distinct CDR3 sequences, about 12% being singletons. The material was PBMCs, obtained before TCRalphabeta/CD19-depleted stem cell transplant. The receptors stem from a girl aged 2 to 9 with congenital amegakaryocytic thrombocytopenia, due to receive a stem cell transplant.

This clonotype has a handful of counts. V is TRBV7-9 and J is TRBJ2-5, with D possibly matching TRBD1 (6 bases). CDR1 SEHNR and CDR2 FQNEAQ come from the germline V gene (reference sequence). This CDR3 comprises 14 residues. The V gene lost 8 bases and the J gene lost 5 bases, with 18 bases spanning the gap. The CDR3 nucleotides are TGTGCCAGCGGAAAATTACAGGGACGGGAGACCCAGTACTTC. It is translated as CASGKLQGRETQYF.

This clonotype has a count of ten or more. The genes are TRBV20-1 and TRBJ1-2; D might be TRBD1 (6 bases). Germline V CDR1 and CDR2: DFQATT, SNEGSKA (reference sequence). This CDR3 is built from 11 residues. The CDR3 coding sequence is TGCAGAGGCGGGACACCGGACGGCTACACCTTC. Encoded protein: CRGGTPDGYTF.

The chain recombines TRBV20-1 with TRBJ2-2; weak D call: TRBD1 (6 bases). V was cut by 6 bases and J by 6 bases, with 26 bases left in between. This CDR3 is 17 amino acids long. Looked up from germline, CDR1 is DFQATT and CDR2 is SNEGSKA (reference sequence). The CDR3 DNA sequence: TGCAGTGCGCCCGGAAGGATCGACTCAGGGGTGCCCGGGGAGCTGTTTTTT. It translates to CSAPGRIDSGVPGELFF.